Described below is a single T cell receptor beta chain sequence and its context. What it binds is not known. Trimming took 5 bases from V and 2 from J, leaving 15 bases between them. This CDR3 has 15 residues. Looked up from germline, CDR1 is KGHSH and CDR2 is LQKENI. This table comes from immunoSEQ multiplex PCR, and its TCRdb copy is limited to in-frame clones, with some not included. The sample holds about 7,300 clones; 80% are singletons and the top ten take 73%. These data come from a study of OX40 agonist ivuxolimab in advanced cancers. Overall study results and limits: The study found that CD8+ T cells averaged more expanded clones than CD4+. In the 0.1 to 3.0 mg/kg range, CD4+ and CD8+ blood T cells had expanded clonally by week 6.

The receptor's source is an adult with an advanced solid tumor such as melanoma, head and neck, liver or kidney cancer. The rearrangement uses TRBV18 and TRBJ2-5, with D perhaps TRBD1 or TRBD2 (5 bases each). The starting material was CD4+ or CD8+ T cells sorted from blood, obtained in a trial of the OX40 agonist ivuxolimab. The CDR3 region has the DNA TGTGCCAGCTCAACAACCGGGGCAGAACAAGAGACCCAGTACTTC. Encoded protein: CASSTTGAEQETQYF.